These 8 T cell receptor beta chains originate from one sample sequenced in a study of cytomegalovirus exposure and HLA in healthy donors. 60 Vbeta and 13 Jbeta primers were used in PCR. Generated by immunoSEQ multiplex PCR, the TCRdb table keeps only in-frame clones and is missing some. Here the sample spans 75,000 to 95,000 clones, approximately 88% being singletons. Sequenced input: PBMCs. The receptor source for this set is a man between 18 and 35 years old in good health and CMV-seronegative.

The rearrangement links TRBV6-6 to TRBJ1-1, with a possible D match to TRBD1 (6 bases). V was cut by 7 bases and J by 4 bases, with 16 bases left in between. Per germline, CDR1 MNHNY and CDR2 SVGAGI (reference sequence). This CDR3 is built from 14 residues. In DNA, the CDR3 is TGTGCCAGCACTCCCGGGGGGCGCACCACTGAAGCTTTCTTT. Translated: CASTPGGRTTEAFF.

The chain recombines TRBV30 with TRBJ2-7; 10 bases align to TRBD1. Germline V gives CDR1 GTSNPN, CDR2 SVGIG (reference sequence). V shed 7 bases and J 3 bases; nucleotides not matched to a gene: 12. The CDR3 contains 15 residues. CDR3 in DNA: TGTGCCTCCCTACTCCGGGACAGGGGACGCTACGAGCAGTACTTC. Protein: CASLLRDRGRYEQYF.

This CDR3 is CASSSGQGAGAFF. The CDR3, as DNA: TGTGCCAGCAGCTCGGGACAGGGGGCTGGAGCTTTCTTT. The J gene is TRBJ1-1, the V gene TRBV5-6, with TRBD1 matching over 12 bases. Unmatched junction bases numbered 4, after V lost 3 bases and J lost 10 bases. Germline V CDR1 and CDR2: SGHDT, YYEEEE. CDR3 length equals 13 residues.

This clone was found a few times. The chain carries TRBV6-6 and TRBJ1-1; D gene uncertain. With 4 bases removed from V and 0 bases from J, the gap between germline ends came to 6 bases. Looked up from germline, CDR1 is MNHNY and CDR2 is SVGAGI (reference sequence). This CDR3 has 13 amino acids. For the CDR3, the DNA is TGTGCCAGCAGTTTAAAAATGAACACTGAAGCTTTCTTT. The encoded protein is CASSLKMNTEAFF.

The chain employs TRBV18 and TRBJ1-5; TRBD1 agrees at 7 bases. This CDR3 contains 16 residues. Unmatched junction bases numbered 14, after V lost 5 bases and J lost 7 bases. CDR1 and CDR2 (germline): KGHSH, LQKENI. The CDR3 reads CASSKTTGWDLQPQHF. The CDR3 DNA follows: TGTGCCAGCTCAAAAACGACAGGGTGGGACCTGCAGCCCCAGCATTTT.

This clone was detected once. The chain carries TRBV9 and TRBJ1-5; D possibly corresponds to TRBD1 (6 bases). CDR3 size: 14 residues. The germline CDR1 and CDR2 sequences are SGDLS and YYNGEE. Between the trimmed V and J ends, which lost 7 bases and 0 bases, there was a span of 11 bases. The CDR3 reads CASSPDSSNQPQHF. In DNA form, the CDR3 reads TGTGCCAGCTCCCCGGACAGTAGCAATCAGCCCCAGCATTTT.

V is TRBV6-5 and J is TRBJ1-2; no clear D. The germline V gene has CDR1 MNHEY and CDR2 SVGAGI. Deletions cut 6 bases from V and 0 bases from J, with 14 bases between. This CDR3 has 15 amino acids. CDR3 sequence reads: CASSISGNSNYGYTF. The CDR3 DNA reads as TGTGCCAGCAGCATAAGCGGCAATTCTAACTATGGCTACACCTTC.

The CDR3 nucleotides read TGTGCCAGCAGCTTAGGGTGGCAGGTTAATGAAAAACTGTTTTTT. Amino acid sequence: CASSLGWQVNEKLFF. The chain uses TRBV7-6 and TRBJ1-4, with D uncertain. CDR3 length equals 15 residues. Looked up from germline, CDR1 is SGHVS and CDR2 is FNYEAQ. Trimming left V 1 base short and J 4 bases short, with 10 bases between.